These T cell receptor beta chains were read from a single sample in a study of T-cell memory formation after mild COVID-19. TCRdb passed the 5' RACE reads through MiXCR, listing each CDR3 protein once. This sample carries 150,000 or so distinct CDR3 sequences, about 25% of them seen once, and the ten largest clones take roughly 24%. The specimen was PBMCs or a T cell subset sorted from them (not recorded which). Source of these receptors: an adult woman who had mild COVID-19 (a few samples of this study predate the infection). Cell type and time point are not known. CDR3s include the opening cysteine and the closing phenylalanine or tryptophan.

>TRBV11-2|16|TRBJ1-3
CASSLAYRGSGNTIYF
>TRBV11-3|15|TRBJ2-5
CASSLRHGDQETQYF
>TRBV29-1|12|TRBJ1-2
CSVDPEGLGYTF
>TRBV6-5|17|TRBJ2-3
CASSYSYASDGTDTQYF
>TRBV9|14|TRBJ2-3
CASSVGQGADTQYF
>TRBV7-6|16|TRBJ2-1
CASSLVGGGANNEQFF
>TRBV10-3|18|TRBJ1-6
CAISGPPDRGHRSSPLHF
>TRBV9|16|TRBJ2-1
CASSGPSGNSYNEQFF
>TRBV5-1|15|TRBJ2-7
CASSLEVDRGYEQYF
>TRBV7-2|10|TRBJ1-2
CASRGGGYTF
>TRBV5-1|15|TRBJ1-1
CASSFTSYTPGEAFF
>TRBV12-3/TRBV12-4|15|TRBJ2-5
CASSHGPAPEETQYF
>TRBV12-3/TRBV12-4|12|TRBJ2-7
CASAEDTYEQYF
>TRBV12-3/TRBV12-4|14|TRBJ2-7
CASSLAGAGYEQYF
>TRBV11-2|16|TRBJ1-5
CASSLERTGLRQPQHF
>TRBV4-1|17|TRBJ1-1
CASSPLVSGRANTEAFF
>TRBV12-3/TRBV12-4|13|TRBJ2-3
CASTFPGGERLNF
>TRBV20-1|16|TRBJ2-7
CSARDLSGGASYEQYF
>TRBV6-6|15|TRBJ2-5
CASSSGWVAQETQYF
>TRBV9|15|TRBJ2-7
CASSVAERGAYEQYF
>TRBV5-1|16|TRBJ2-1
CASSLQGLAGDNEQFF
>TRBV29-1|14|TRBJ2-1
CSVEGVQGGNEQFF
>TRBV5-1|15|TRBJ1-2
CASSLAQGINYGYTF
>TRBV7-9|15|TRBJ2-7
CASSSQEGLSYEQYF
>TRBV4-1|14|TRBJ2-2
CASRGGSGTGELFF
>TRBV10-3|15|TRBJ1-1
CAISESREPQTEAFF
>TRBV7-8|16|TRBJ2-3
CASSYRAQGAGDTQYF
>TRBV12-3/TRBV12-4|14|TRBJ1-1
CASSWGGGSAEAFF
>TRBV20-1|13|TRBJ2-7
CSARSAGSYEQYF
>TRBV10-3|15|TRBJ2-2
CAISPDIPNTGELFF
>TRBV6-2/TRBV6-3|14|TRBJ1-1
CASSYDGGPTEAFF
>TRBV18|17|TRBJ2-4
CASSIRVYPEAKNIQYF
>TRBV7-9|10|TRBJ2-1
CASSINEQFF